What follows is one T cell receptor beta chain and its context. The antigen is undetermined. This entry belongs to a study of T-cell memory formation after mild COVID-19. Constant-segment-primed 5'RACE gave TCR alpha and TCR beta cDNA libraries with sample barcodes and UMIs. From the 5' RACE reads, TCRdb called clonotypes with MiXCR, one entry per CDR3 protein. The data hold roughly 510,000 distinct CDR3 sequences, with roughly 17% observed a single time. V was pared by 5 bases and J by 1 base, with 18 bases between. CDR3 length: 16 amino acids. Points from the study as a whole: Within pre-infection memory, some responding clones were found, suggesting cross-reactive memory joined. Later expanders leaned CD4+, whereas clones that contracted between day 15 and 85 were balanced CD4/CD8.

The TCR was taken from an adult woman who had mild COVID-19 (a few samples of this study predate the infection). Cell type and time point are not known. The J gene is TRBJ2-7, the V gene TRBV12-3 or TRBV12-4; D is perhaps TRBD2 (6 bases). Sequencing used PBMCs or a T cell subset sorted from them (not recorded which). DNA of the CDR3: TGTGCCAGCAGTCCGACTCCCGGACTAAGGTCCTACGAGCAGTACTTC. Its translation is CASSPTPGLRSYEQYF.